This T cell receptor (beta chain) was captured in a study of blood T cell repertoires in COVID-19. Clones were sequenced by immunoSEQ multiplex PCR, and TCRdb holds only the in-frame ones, with some missing. The sample lists 250,000 to 300,000 clones, roughly 93% occurring once. This clone was found once. Germline V gives CDR1 LNHDA, CDR2 SQIVND (reference sequence). Trimming took 10 bases from V and 4 from J, leaving 15 bases between them. The CDR3 consists of 13 residues. The specimen sequenced was PBMCs or T cells enriched from blood (not recorded which). The chain recombines TRBV19 with TRBJ2-3; perhaps TRBD2 as D (6 bases). The receptor comes from a woman in her thirties or forties with acute COVID-19. CDR3 loop: CATLLGGPDTQYF. The CDR3 nucleotides read TGTGCCACCCTGCTGGGGGGTCCAGATACGCAGTATTTT. The complete variable domain, with remaining parts taken from reference TRBV19 and TRBJ2-3, reads DGGITQSPKYLFRKEGQNVTLSCEQNLNHDAMYWYRQDPGQGLRLIYYSQIVNDFQKGDIAEGYSVSREKKESFPLTVTSAQKNPTAFYLCATLLGGPDTQYFGPGTRLTVL.